The 5 T cell receptor beta chains below come from one sample, sequenced in a study of cytomegalovirus exposure and HLA in healthy donors. Researchers ran the PCR with 60 Vbeta and 13 Jbeta primers. Generated by immunoSEQ multiplex PCR, the TCRdb table keeps only in-frame clones and is missing some. The sample yields roughly 160,000 clones, 82% seen once. Input material: PBMCs. The source of these receptors is a man over 45 in good health and CMV-seropositive.

The chain couples TRBV10-3 to TRBJ2-5, with 11 bases aligning to TRBD2. The CDR3 covers 16 residues. In germline, CDR1 is ENHRY, CDR2 SYGVKD. J was trimmed by 2 bases and V by 0 bases; bases with no gene match: 2. In DNA form, the CDR3 reads TGTGCCATCAGTGAGTCCCTAGCGGGAGGACAAGAGACCCAGTACTTC. This codes for CAISESLAGGQETQYF.

This chain uses TRBV7-9 with TRBJ2-3; 7 bases are shared with TRBD2. The CDR3 is made up of 16 amino acids. Per germline, CDR1 SEHNR and CDR2 FQNEAQ (reference sequence). V shed 2 bases, J shed 5 bases, and the junction held 10 bases outside the gene matches. The CDR3 here is CASSLLRAGVGDTQYF. CDR3 nucleotides: TGTGCCAGCAGCTTACTACGGGCGGGAGTTGGAGATACGCAGTATTTT. The full variable domain, with the rest looked up from reference TRBV7-9 and TRBJ2-3, is DTGVSQNPRHKITKRGQNVTFRCDPISEHNRLYWYRQTLGQGPEFLTYFQNEAQLEKSRLLSDRFSAERPKGSFSTLEIQRTEQGDSAMYLCASSLLRAGVGDTQYFGPGTRLTVL.

This chain uses TRBV2 with TRBJ2-5, with 7 bases matching TRBD2. Germline CDR1 reads SNHLY; CDR2 reads FYNNEI. J gave up 6 bases and V 3 bases, and 10 bases lay outside the gene matches. CDR3 length: 15 amino acids. CDR3 region: CASSERGGGSKTQYF. The CDR3, as DNA: TGTGCCAGCAGTGAGAGGGGCGGGGGTAGTAAGACCCAGTACTTC.

The CDR3 region is CASSQDWQTQYF. In nucleotides, the CDR3 is TGTGCCAGCAGCCAAGATTGGCAGACCCAGTACTTC. The chain uses TRBV14 and TRBJ2-5; D not resolved. The CDR3 has 12 amino acids. The V end was cut by 0 bases, the J end by 6 bases, with 5 bases between. Germline values: CDR1 SGHDN, CDR2 FVKESK. The full variable domain, with the rest looked up from reference TRBV14 and TRBJ2-5, is EAGVTQFPSHSVIEKGQTVTLRCDPISGHDNLYWYRRVMGKEIKFLLHFVKESKQDESGMPNNRFLAERTGGTYSTLKVQPAELEDSGVYFCASSQDWQTQYFGPGTRLLVL.

This clone was seen once. V usage is TRBV19 and J usage is TRBJ2-5; 7 bases agree with TRBD2. The CDR3 is 12 residues long. With 5 bases clipped from V and 3 bases from J, the junction kept 0 bases outside the gene matches. The germline CDR1 and CDR2 sequences are LNHDA and SQIVND (reference sequence). The CDR3 here is CASSRGEETQYF. The CDR3 DNA sequence: TGTGCCAGTAGTCGGGGGGAAGAGACCCAGTACTTC.